Listed here are 11 T cell receptor beta chains from one sample, sequenced in a study of a mutant IDH1 vaccine in newly diagnosed glioma. Time point denoted: baseline, week 1 (first vaccination visit). The treatment: pre-vaccination baseline after standard-of-care therapy. Clones were read by immunoSEQ multiplex PCR, and TCRdb kept only the in-frame ones, dropping some. The sample holds about 92,000 clones, 80% to 90% seen once. The sample consisted of PBMCs, taken from a glioma patient treated with radiotherapy, temozolomide or both. Source of these receptors: a woman between 50 and 59 years old with glioma.

The V gene is TRBV9, the J gene TRBJ1-4, with TRBD1 as a possible D gene (6 bases). V lost 3 bases to trimming and J lost 3 bases, with 12 bases between them. Per germline, CDR1 SGDLS and CDR2 YYNGEE. The CDR3 is made up of 15 amino acids. The CDR3 loop is CASSAGGAANEKLFF. CDR3 DNA sequence: TGTGCCAGCAGCGCCGGGGGGGCGGCTAATGAAAAACTGTTTTTT.

The rearrangement links TRBV27 to TRBJ1-2, with unresolved D. The CDR3 is made up of 13 amino acids. Trimming cost V 5 bases and J 6 bases, with 13 bases left between them. The germline gives CDR1 MNHEY, CDR2 SMNVEV (reference sequence). DNA for the CDR3: TGTGCCAGCAGTCTAAATCGATACAATGGCTACACCTTC. Translating it yields CASSLNRYNGYTF.

V is TRBV5-1 and J is TRBJ1-1; D remains ambiguous. Trimming pared 4 bases from V and 3 bases from J, leaving 10 bases between. Germline V lookup: CDR1 SGHRS, CDR2 YFSETQ. The CDR3 loop spans 13 amino acids. The CDR3 loop is CASSQLRYTEAFF. The CDR3, as DNA: TGCGCCAGCAGCCAGCTTAGGTACACTGAAGCTTTCTTT.

The rearrangement joins TRBV7-9 to TRBJ1-2; 11 positions match TRBD1. Trimming removed 5 bases from V and 4 bases from J; junction bases left unmatched: 18. Germline CDR1 and CDR2: SEHNR and FQNEAQ (reference sequence). This CDR3 spans 19 amino acids. DNA for the CDR3: TGTGCCAGCAGCCCCCCAGGGACAGGGGGTACGACACGAGCCTATGGCTACACCTTC. It yields the protein CASSPPGTGGTTRAYGYTF.

This clone is a singleton in its sample. This rearrangement joins TRBV5-6 to TRBJ1-2, with D tentatively TRBD1 (6 bases). Trimming left V 4 bases short and J 3 bases short, with 16 bases between. The CDR3 is 15 residues long. Germline CDR1 SGHDT, CDR2 YYEEEE. The CDR3 DNA follows: TGTGCCAGCAGCAAAGGTCGGGGGCAGGACTATGGCTACACCTTC. Protein sequence: CASSKGRGQDYGYTF.

The J gene is TRBJ1-1, the V gene TRBV28; D not certain. Germline CDR1 reads MDHEN; CDR2 reads SYDVKM. The CDR3 consists of 14 residues. Deletions cut 5 bases from V and 1 base from J, with 11 bases between. The DNA of the CDR3 is TGTGCCAGCAGTGGACGACGGAGGAACACTGAAGCTTTCTTT. Translated, it gives CASSGRRRNTEAFF.

The chain recombines TRBV10-3 with TRBJ1-5; 9 bases line up with TRBD1. The CDR3 loop spans 14 amino acids. Per the germline V gene, CDR1 is ENHRY and CDR2 is SYGVKD. The trim removed 5 bases at V and 7 bases at J, leaving 6 bases unmatched. The CDR3 here is CAISIQGASQPQHF. The CDR3 DNA reads TGTGCCATCAGTATACAGGGGGCGAGCCAGCCCCAGCATTTT.

The CDR3 DNA sequence: TGTGCCATCAGTGAATCGGCCACCACCGGGGAGCTGTTTTTT. This gives the protein CAISESATTGELFF. This chain links TRBV10-3 with TRBJ2-2; D unresolved. Germline CDR1 is ENHRY and CDR2 is SYGVKD. The V end lost 3 bases, the J end lost 4 bases, and 9 bases lay between the germline ends. The CDR3 covers 14 residues.

The genes are TRBV30 and TRBJ2-7; D ambiguous. This CDR3 comprises 12 residues. CDR1 is GTSNPN, CDR2 SVGIG, per germline (reference sequence). Trimming took off 2 bases at V and 0 bases at J, with 5 bases between the two ends. In DNA form, the CDR3 reads TGTGCCTGGAGTCGTAGCTCCTACGAGCAGTACTTC. It codes for CAWSRSSYEQYF.

The V call is TRBV7-9, the J call TRBJ2-5; a possible D gene is TRBD2 (6 bases). The CDR3 has 14 residues. V lost 3 bases and J lost 5, with 13 bases in between. Per the germline V gene, CDR1 is SEHNR and CDR2 is FQNEAQ (reference sequence). CDR3 residues: CASSFSGVGETQYF. CDR3 nucleotide sequence: TGTGCCAGCAGCTTTTCGGGGGTCGGGGAGACCCAGTACTTC.

This clone was counted a single time. The chain recombines TRBV15 with TRBJ2-2, with D perhaps matching TRBD1 (5 bases). From germline, CDR1 is LNHNV and CDR2 YYDKDF (reference sequence). Trimming shortened V by 7 bases and J by 0 bases, and 9 bases separated the two germline ends. The CDR3 has 14 amino acids. CDR3 nucleotides: TGTGCCACCACCAAGACAGCGAACACCGGGGAGCTGTTTTTT. This encodes CATTKTANTGELFF.